This entry lists 26 T cell receptor beta chains sequenced from one sample in a study of T cell responses to AZD1222 COVID-19 vaccine. Repertoires were generated with immunoSEQ multiplex PCR, while TCRdb's copy carries only in-frame clones and drops some. The table records approximately 140,000 clones, 75% to 95% of them present only once. Specimen: peripheral blood, collected 28 days after the second AZD1222 dose. The receptor source for this set is an adult who received the AZD1222 COVID-19 vaccine.

The chain uses TRBV6-5 and TRBJ2-2; D is tentatively TRBD1 or TRBD2 (5 bases each). Per the germline V gene, CDR1 is MNHEY and CDR2 is SVGAGI. V dropped 5 bases and J dropped 4 bases, with 8 bases sitting between them. This CDR3 contains 13 residues. This CDR3 reads CASSRDPTGELFF. CDR3 coding DNA: TGTGCCAGCAGTCGGGACCCCACCGGGGAGCTGTTTTTT.

The chain's CDR3 is CASSPQSPGGLLSGNTIYF. DNA for the CDR3: TGTGCCAGCAGCCCGCAATCTCCGGGGGGACTCCTCTCTGGAAACACCATATATTTT. The V call is TRBV7-2, the J call TRBJ1-3, with D maybe TRBD1 (5 bases). V lost 5 bases, J lost 0 bases, and 23 bases lay in between. Germline CDR1 SGHTA, CDR2 FQGNSA. CDR3 length: 19 residues.

The chain is built from TRBV6-5 and TRBJ2-7; weak D call: TRBD2 (5 bases). The CDR3 loop spans 13 amino acids. Germline V gene sequence: CDR1 MNHEY, CDR2 SVGAGI. V was clipped by 7 bases and J by 0 bases, with 10 bases between them. CDR3 coding DNA: TGTGCCAGCACGGGGAGAGGCTCCTACGAGCAGTACTTC. Translating gives CASTGRGSYEQYF.

V and J are TRBV6-6 and TRBJ1-1; 9 nucleotides agree with TRBD1. The CDR3 length is 13 residues. With V trimmed by 6 bases and J by 4 bases, 3 bases remained unmatched. The germline gives CDR1 MNHNY, CDR2 SVGAGI (reference sequence). The CDR3 loop reads CASSPDRGTEAFF. The CDR3 nucleotides are TGTGCCAGCAGCCCGGACAGGGGCACTGAAGCTTTCTTT.

The chain recombines TRBV15 with TRBJ1-6; TRBD1 is a possible D gene (6 bases). The V gene's germline CDR1 is LNHNV and CDR2 YYDKDF (reference sequence). The CDR3 is 16 amino acids. Between the trimmed V and J ends, which lost 3 bases and 9 bases, there was a span of 18 bases. The CDR3 is CATSSGWGGGGSPLHF. CDR3 bases: TGTGCCACCAGCAGTGGGTGGGGGGGCGGTGGTTCACCCCTCCACTTT.

The genes are TRBV19 and TRBJ2-1; D remains ambiguous. The CDR3 runs to 15 residues. Germline CDR1 reads LNHDA; CDR2 reads SQIVND (reference sequence). Trimming left V 6 bases short and J 7 bases short, with 19 bases between. The CDR3 DNA reads TGTGCCAGTAGGTCCCCTTCCCAGGATTCGAATGAGCAGTTCTTC. Translating it yields CASRSPSQDSNEQFF. Together with reference TRBV19 and TRBJ2-1, the CDR3 gives the full variable domain: DGGITQSPKYLFRKEGQNVTLSCEQNLNHDAMYWYRQDPGQGLRLIYYSQIVNDFQKGDIAEGYSVSREKKESFPLTVTSAQKNPTAFYLCASRSPSQDSNEQFFGPGTRLTVL.

The gene calls are TRBV19 and TRBJ1-2; 7 bases agree with TRBD1. The CDR3 covers 13 residues. Germline CDR1 is LNHDA and CDR2 is SQIVND (reference sequence). Trimming removed 6 bases from V and 3 bases from J; junction bases left unmatched: 4. CDR3 DNA: TGTGCCAGTAGCCTGGGACAGTACTATGGCTACACCTTC. It is translated as CASSLGQYYGYTF.

The rearrangement uses TRBV4-2 and TRBJ2-1, with D perhaps being TRBD1 or TRBD2 (5 bases each). Per germline, CDR1 LGHNA and CDR2 YNFKEQ. The CDR3 extends over 14 amino acids. V shed 4 bases and J shed 0 bases, with 7 bases lying between them. The chain's CDR3 is CASSPGSSYNEQFF. The CDR3 region has the DNA TGTGCCAGCAGCCCAGGGAGCTCCTACAATGAGCAGTTCTTC.

This rearrangement joins TRBV29-1 to TRBJ2-7, with 7 bases aligning to TRBD1. V shed 5 bases, J shed 2 bases, and the junction held 6 bases outside the gene matches. This CDR3 is built from 13 residues. Per the germline V gene, CDR1 is SQVTM and CDR2 is ANQGSEA. The CDR3 DNA sequence: TGCAGCGTTCTCGACAGGGCCCCCTACGAGCAGTACTTC. Its translation: CSVLDRAPYEQYF.

This clone came up once. This chain connects TRBV7-9 to TRBJ2-1; D possibly uses TRBD1 or TRBD2 (5 bases each). This CDR3 has 15 residues. Looked up from germline, CDR1 is SEHNR and CDR2 is FQNEAQ (reference sequence). Trimming took 8 bases from V and 0 from J, leaving 14 bases between them. The CDR3 sequence: CASRPEGSSYNEQFF. DNA for the CDR3: TGTGCCAGCCGCCCCGAGGGGAGCTCCTACAATGAGCAGTTCTTC.

The chain couples TRBV27 to TRBJ1-2; 8 bases map to TRBD1. J was trimmed by 8 bases and V by 6 bases; bases with no gene match: 14. The CDR3 length is 15 residues. Germline V gives CDR1 MNHEY, CDR2 SMNVEV (reference sequence). CDR3 sequence reads: CASRDPGGALFGYTF. The CDR3 DNA follows: TGTGCCAGCAGGGACCCAGGGGGCGCCCTTTTCGGCTACACCTTC.

The CDR3: CASSAGPEETQYF. The CDR3 bases are TGTGCCAGCAGCGCAGGGCCCGAAGAGACCCAGTACTTC. This chain links TRBV9 with TRBJ2-5; perhaps TRBD1 as D (5 bases). Deletions cut 3 bases from V and 3 bases from J, with 9 bases between. CDR3 length: 13 residues. Looked up from germline, CDR1 is SGDLS and CDR2 is YYNGEE.

V and J are TRBV21-1 and TRBJ1-2. TRBV21-1 is a listed pseudogene. The CDR3 contains 15 residues. Written as DNA, the CDR3 is TGTGCCAGCAGCGCCCTACCGGACGTGGAGTATGGCTACACCTTC. Translation: CASSALPDVEYGYTF.

The J gene is TRBJ1-6, the V gene TRBV7-9; 7 nucleotides line up with TRBD1. This CDR3 region has 15 residues. V was pared by 8 bases and J by 7 bases, with 11 bases of the junction left unmatched. Per the germline V gene, CDR1 is SEHNR and CDR2 is FQNEAQ (reference sequence). The CDR3 region is CASVLAGTENSPLHF. CDR3 sequence (DNA): TGTGCCAGCGTTCTAGCCGGGACAGAGAATTCACCCCTCCACTTT.

The chain combines TRBV7-2 with TRBJ2-6; 8 bases are a match to TRBD1. There are 17 residues in the CDR3. From germline, CDR1 is SGHTA and CDR2 FQGNSA. V lost 3 bases, J lost 3 bases, and 7 bases stayed unmatched. The chain's CDR3 is CASSFGQGLGGANVLTF. DNA for the CDR3: TGTGCCAGCAGCTTTGGACAGGGTTTAGGTGGGGCCAACGTCCTGACTTTC.

The J gene is TRBJ2-1, the V gene TRBV21-1; whether TRBD2, the table's D call, matches the DNA was not checked. TRBV21-1 is annotated as a pseudogene. The CDR3 contains 18 residues. Written as DNA, the CDR3 is TGTGCCAGCAGCAAACCCCTCGAGCGGGACCTATTCTACAATGAGCAGTTCTTC. This encodes CASSKPLERDLFYNEQFF.

The rearrangement links TRBV4-1 to TRBJ1-2, with a weak D call TRBD1 (6 bases). Trimming took 5 bases from V and 2 from J, leaving 9 bases between them. Looked up from germline, CDR1 is MGHRA and CDR2 is YSYEKL. The CDR3 covers 13 residues. As DNA, the CDR3 is TGCGCCAGCAGCACCGACAGGAACTATGGCTACACCTTC. Translation gives CASSTDRNYGYTF.

The CDR3 reads CSAHPQGAPTEAFF. DNA for the CDR3: TGCAGCGCTCATCCTCAGGGGGCGCCCACTGAAGCTTTCTTT. The chain has TRBV29-1 and TRBJ1-1, with TRBD1 matching over 8 bases. Trimming removed 7 bases from V and 4 bases from J; junction bases left unmatched: 11. The V gene's germline CDR1 is SQVTM and CDR2 ANQGSEA. CDR3 length: 14 residues.

The chain carries TRBV7-2 and TRBJ1-1, with no clear D. This CDR3 is 13 amino acids long. In germline, CDR1 is SGHTA, CDR2 FQGNSA. Trimming left V 3 bases short and J 1 base short, with 6 bases between. CDR3 DNA sequence: TGTGCCAGCAGCTTGAGTAGGAACACTGAAGCTTTCTTT. This encodes CASSLSRNTEAFF.

Turning to this clone: With only one base between it and a far larger clone, this is likely a read error. This rearrangement joins TRBV5-6 to TRBJ1-1; D gene unclear. There are 13 residues in the CDR3. Trimming left V 0 bases short and J 1 base short, with 4 bases between. CDR1 and CDR2 from the germline V gene are SGHDT and YYEEEE. The CDR3 DNA is TGTGCCAGCAGCTTGGGGGGGAACACTGAAGCTTTCTTT. This gives the protein CASSLGGNTEAFF.

V is TRBV29-1 and J is TRBJ1-1; D not certain. The V end lost 3 bases, the J end lost 4 bases, and 15 bases lay between the germline ends. Germline V CDR1 and CDR2: SQVTM, ANQGSEA. CDR3 size: 14 residues. CDR3 sequence reads: CSVDSRGGGTEAFF. As DNA, the CDR3 is TGCAGCGTTGATAGTCGGGGAGGAGGCACTGAAGCTTTCTTT. Using reference TRBV29-1 and TRBJ1-1 for the parts outside the CDR3, the full variable domain is SAVISQKPSRDICQRGTSLTIQCQVDSQVTMMFWYRQQPGQSLTLIATANQGSEATYESGFVIDKFPISRPNLTFSTLTVSNMSPEDSSIYLCSVDSRGGGTEAFFGQGTRLTVV.

This sequence joins TRBV20-1 and TRBJ1-1; tentatively, D is TRBD1 (5 bases). CDR3 length: 11 amino acids. Germline CDR1 and CDR2: DFQATT and SNEGSKA (reference sequence). The ends were cut back, 5 bases at V and 6 bases at J, with 10 bases in the middle. CDR3 DNA sequence: TGCAGTGCTGGACCGACAGCTGAAGCTTTCTTT. It is translated as CSAGPTAEAFF.

This clone occurred a few times. The J gene is TRBJ1-5, the V gene TRBV7-2; TRBD1 is a possible D gene (6 bases). Germline V gene data show CDR1 as SGHTA and CDR2 as FQGNSA. The CDR3 length is 13 residues. V was shortened by 6 bases and J by 4 bases, with 10 bases between the two germline ends. This chain's CDR3 is CASRRTANQPQHF. CDR3 DNA sequence: TGTGCCAGCAGACGGACAGCAAATCAGCCCCAGCATTTT.

The chain has TRBV7-8 and TRBJ2-1; the D gene could be TRBD1 or TRBD2 (7 bases each). The V and J ends lost 10 bases and 4 bases respectively, with 17 bases between them. The CDR3 is made up of 14 amino acids. The germline V gene encodes CDR1 SGHVS and CDR2 FQNEAQ. The CDR3 region has the DNA TGTGCCACCCCCAGGGGGGAGGGGTACAATGAGCAGTTCTTC. Its translation is CATPRGEGYNEQFF.

The chain has TRBV6-4 and TRBJ2-3, with TRBD2 matching 7 bases. The V and J ends lost 6 bases and 6 bases, in that order; junction bases with no gene match: 12. The germline V gene has CDR1 MRHNA and CDR2 SNTAGT. This CDR3 has 15 residues. For the CDR3, the DNA is TGTGCCAGCAGGAAGCGGGAAGGGGCCGCCGATACGCAGTATTTT. Translated: CASRKREGAADTQYF.

The V and J genes are TRBV19 and TRBJ1-5, with TRBD1 as a possible D gene (6 bases). Trimming took off 9 bases at V and 0 bases at J, with 15 bases between the two ends. CDR3 length equals 15 residues. Germline V gene sequence: CDR1 LNHDA, CDR2 SQIVND (reference sequence). The CDR3 bases are TGTGCCAGCGGGGTTGCAGGGGATAGCAATCAGCCCCAGCATTTT. This sequence encodes CASGVAGDSNQPQHF.